This TCR beta chain comes out of a study of STAT5B mutations in CD4+ large granular lymphocyte leukemia. Study-level background: Among healthy donors, a particular HLA allele went with more CDR3 'QG' motifs. General study results and limits: Top patient clones used TRBV06 genes more often: 8/27 versus 2/35 in controls. Over 20% of private leukemic clonotypes occurred rarely in other patients' non-leukemic repertoires.

Some clones are missing from TCRdb's copy, which holds only in-frame ones; the method was immunoSEQ multiplex PCR. The sample consists of fewer than 45,000 clones, more than 70% of them appearing once. About this clone itself: Its specificity is not known.

In germline, CDR1 is SSHAT, CDR2 FNYEAQ (reference sequence). The CDR3 spans 15 residues. Losses at the gene ends were 5 bases for V and 4 bases for J; bases not matched to a gene: 9. This chain joins TRBV7-7 and TRBJ2-5; 8 nucleotides align to TRBD1. The sequencing input was CD4+ T cells from blood buffy coats. This clonotype was obtained from a human donor in good health. The CDR3: CASSPDRVFRETQYF. In DNA, the CDR3 is TGTGCCAGCAGCCCGGACAGGGTGTTTCGAGAGACCCAGTACTTC. Looking up the rest from reference TRBV7-7 and TRBJ2-5 gives the full variable domain: GAGVSQSPRYKVTKRGQDVTLRCDPISSHATLYWYQQALGQGPEFLTYFNYEAQPDKSGLPSDRFSAERPEGSISTLTIQRTEQRDSAMYRCASSPDRVFRETQYFGPGTRLLVL.